This TCR beta chain was retrieved from a study of regulatory T cells in long-lasting Graves disease. Background on the study: By definition, persistent Graves' disease involved antithyroid drugs for over 5 years alongside positive TSH receptor antibodies.

Time point in this sample: persistent/refractory GD, antithyroid drugs over 5 years with positive TRAb. Extracted RNA from PBMCs served as the source of the TCR library. Study-level points and caveats: Thyroid tissue was not sampled; only peripheral blood was.

Arm-PCR of CDR3 regions with iRepertoire HTBI primers generated TCR beta libraries. From the multiplex PCR reads, TCRdb called clonotypes with MiXCR, one entry per CDR3 protein. Of approximately 440,000 distinct CDR3 sequences listed, 23% were seen once; the top ten hold approximately 26%. Germline loops: CDR1 DFQATT, CDR2 SNEGSKA (reference sequence). The CDR3 extends over 13 amino acids. V lost 7 bases to trimming and J lost 3 bases, with 13 bases between them. Turning to this clonotype: The antigen is not known. Possible read error: a much larger clone is one base away.

The receptor was derived from a female donor with Graves disease. The V gene is TRBV20-1, the J gene TRBJ2-4; D perhaps matches TRBD2 (6 bases). This sample comprised peripheral blood mononuclear cells (PBMCs), obtained when the disease was refractory, from a patient treated with antithyroid drugs. The CDR3 loop is CSGLGGIKNIQYF. CDR3 DNA: TGCAGTGGATTGGGCGGGATCAAAAACATTCAGTACTTC.